This T cell receptor beta chain was identified during a study of T-cell reconstitution after alpha-beta-depleted transplantation in children. Library preparation (for TCRbeta) was performed with unique molecular identifiers. TCRdb fed the PCR reads into MiXCR, producing one record per CDR3 protein. The data hold about 460,000 distinct CDR3 sequences, with 12% observed a single time. There are a few counts of this clonotype. Germline loops: CDR1 KGHSH, CDR2 LQKENI. The CDR3 totals 16 residues. V shed 0 bases, J shed 5 bases, and the junction held 8 bases outside the gene matches. The rearrangement uses TRBV18 and TRBJ2-7; 9 bases are shared with TRBD1. The receptor was derived from a human donor who donated a stem cell graft to a child with combined immunodeficiency. This material consisted of PBMCs from the stem cell graft donor, taken from the stem cell graft. CDR3 sequence reads: CASSPPWDREVNEQYF. CDR3 DNA sequence: TGTGCCAGCTCACCACCCTGGGACAGGGAGGTCAACGAGCAGTACTTC.